The clone carrying this T cell receptor (beta chain) was detected only a few times. What it binds is not known. CDR3 length: 14 residues. V lost 6 bases and J lost 6; bases outside the gene matches: 7. The germline CDR1 and CDR2 sequences are MNHEY and SVGAGI. Around 500 ng RNA was reverse transcribed with alpha and beta constant-region primers. Each of the alpha and beta chains got its own library through chain-specific third strand synthesis with indices. Via MiXCR, TCRdb re-called the 5' RACE reads, giving one row per CDR3 protein. In the table there are around 18,000 distinct CDR3 sequences, 10% of which are singletons. This specimen comes from a study of HIV-infected patients and healthy controls. The repertoire came from unfractionated whole blood and reflected all unsorted peripheral T cells. RNA came from 2 to 3 ml of peripheral blood. Study results and limitations: Untreated HIV+ repertoires had roughly threefold fewer distinct CDR3s and lower Shannon diversity than healthy controls. Healthy controls carried many MAIT alpha-chain CDR3s, while HIV+ repertoires had few. CDR3 sharing between individuals was lower in HIV-infected patients than in healthy controls.

This clonotype originated in an adult in good health. This rearrangement joins TRBV6-5 to TRBJ1-2; 10 nucleotides align to TRBD1. Sample: blood. The CDR3 DNA reads TGTGCCAGCAGAACCCCCGGGACAGGGGATGGCTACACCTTC. This translates into CASRTPGTGDGYTF.